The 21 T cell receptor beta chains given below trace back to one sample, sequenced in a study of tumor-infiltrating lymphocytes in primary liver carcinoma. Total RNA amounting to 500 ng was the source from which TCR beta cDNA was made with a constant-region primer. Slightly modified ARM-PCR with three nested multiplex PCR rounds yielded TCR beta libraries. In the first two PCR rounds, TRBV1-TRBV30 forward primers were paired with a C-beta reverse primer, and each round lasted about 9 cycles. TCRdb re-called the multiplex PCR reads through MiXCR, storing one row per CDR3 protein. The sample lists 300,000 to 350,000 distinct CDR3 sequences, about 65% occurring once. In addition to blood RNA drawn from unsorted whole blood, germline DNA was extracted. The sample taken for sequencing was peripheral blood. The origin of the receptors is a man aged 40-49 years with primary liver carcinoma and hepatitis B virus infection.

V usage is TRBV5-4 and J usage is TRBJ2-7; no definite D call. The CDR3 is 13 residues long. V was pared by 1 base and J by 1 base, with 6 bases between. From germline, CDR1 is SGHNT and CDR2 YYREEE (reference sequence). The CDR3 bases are TGTGCCAGCAGCTTGTTGGAGTCCTACGAGCAGTACTTC. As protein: CASSLLESYEQYF. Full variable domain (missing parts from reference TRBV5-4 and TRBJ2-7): ETGVTQSPTHLIKTRGQQVTLRCSSQSGHNTVSWYQQALGQGPQFIFQYYREEENGRGNFPPRFSGLQFPNYSSELNVNALELDDSALYLCASSLLESYEQYFGPGTRLTVT.

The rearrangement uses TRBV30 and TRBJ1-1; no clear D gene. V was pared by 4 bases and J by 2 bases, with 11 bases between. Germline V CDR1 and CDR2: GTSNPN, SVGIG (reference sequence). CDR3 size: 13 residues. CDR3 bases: TGTGCCTGGACGGTACTTGCCAACACTGAAGCTTTCTTT. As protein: CAWTVLANTEAFF.

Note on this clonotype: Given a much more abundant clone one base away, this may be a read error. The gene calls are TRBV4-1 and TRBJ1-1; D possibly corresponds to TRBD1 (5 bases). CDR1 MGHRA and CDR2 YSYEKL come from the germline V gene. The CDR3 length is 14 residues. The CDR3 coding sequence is TGCGCCAGCAGCCAAGATAGGGTGGGAGGGGTCGCTTCCTTT. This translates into CASSQDRVGGVASF.

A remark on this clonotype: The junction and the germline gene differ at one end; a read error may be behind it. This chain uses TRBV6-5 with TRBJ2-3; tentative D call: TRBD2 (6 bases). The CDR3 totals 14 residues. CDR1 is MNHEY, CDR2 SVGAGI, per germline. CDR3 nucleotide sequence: TGTGCCAGCAGTTACAAAGCGGGTGCAGATACGCAGTATTTC. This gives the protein CASSYKAGADTQYF.

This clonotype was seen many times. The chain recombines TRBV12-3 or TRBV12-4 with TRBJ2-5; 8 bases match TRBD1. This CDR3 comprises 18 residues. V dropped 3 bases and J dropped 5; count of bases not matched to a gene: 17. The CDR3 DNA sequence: TGTGCCAGCAGTTTGGACCCAGTGGGTCAGGGGGCTCTGGAGACCCAGTACTTC. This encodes CASSLDPVGQGALETQYF.

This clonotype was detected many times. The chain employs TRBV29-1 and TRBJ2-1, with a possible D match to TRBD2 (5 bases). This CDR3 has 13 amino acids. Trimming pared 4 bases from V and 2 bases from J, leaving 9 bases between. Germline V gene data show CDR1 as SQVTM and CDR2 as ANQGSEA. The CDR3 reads CSVALAPYNEQFF. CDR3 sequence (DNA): TGCAGCGTTGCTCTAGCACCCTACAATGAGCAGTTCTTC.

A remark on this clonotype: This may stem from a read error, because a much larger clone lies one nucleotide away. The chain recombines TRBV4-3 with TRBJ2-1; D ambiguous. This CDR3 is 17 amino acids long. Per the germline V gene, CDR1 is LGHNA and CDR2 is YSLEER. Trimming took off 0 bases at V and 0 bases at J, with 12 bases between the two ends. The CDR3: CASSQDLAYHSYNEQFF. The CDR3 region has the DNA TGCGCCAGCAGCCAAGATTTGGCCTACCACTCCTACAATGAGCAGTTCTTC.

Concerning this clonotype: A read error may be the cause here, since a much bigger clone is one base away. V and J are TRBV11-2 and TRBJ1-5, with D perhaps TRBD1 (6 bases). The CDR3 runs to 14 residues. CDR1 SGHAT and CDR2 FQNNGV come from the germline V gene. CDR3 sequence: CASSSGRGNQPRHF. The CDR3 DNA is TGTGCCAGCAGTTCCGGGAGGGGGAATCAGCCCCGGCATTTT.

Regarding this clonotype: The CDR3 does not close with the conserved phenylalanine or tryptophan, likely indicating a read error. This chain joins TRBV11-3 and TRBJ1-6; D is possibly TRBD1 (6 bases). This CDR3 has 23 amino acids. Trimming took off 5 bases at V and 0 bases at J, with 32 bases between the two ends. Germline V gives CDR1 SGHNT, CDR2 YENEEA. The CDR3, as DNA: TGTGCCAGCAGCCTGGGGGCAGGAGCAATCACCATTTACCTGAGCTCCTATAATTCACCCCTCCACTAT. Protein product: CASSLGAGAITIYLSSYNSPLHY.

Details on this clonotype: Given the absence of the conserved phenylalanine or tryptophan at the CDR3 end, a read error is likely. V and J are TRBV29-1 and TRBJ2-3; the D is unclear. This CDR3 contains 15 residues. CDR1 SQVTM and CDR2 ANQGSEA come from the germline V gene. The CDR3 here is CSVPSTSASIDTQYL. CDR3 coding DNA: TGCAGCGTGCCCTCTACGAGCGCAAGCATAGATACGCAGTATCTT.

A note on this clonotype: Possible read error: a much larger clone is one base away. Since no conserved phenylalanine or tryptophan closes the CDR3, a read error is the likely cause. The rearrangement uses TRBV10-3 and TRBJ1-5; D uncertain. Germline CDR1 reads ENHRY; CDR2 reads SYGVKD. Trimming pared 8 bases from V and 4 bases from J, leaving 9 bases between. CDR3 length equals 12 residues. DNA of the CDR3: TGTGCCATCGGGAGTCCAAATCAGCCCCAGCATCTT. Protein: CAIGSPNQPQHL.

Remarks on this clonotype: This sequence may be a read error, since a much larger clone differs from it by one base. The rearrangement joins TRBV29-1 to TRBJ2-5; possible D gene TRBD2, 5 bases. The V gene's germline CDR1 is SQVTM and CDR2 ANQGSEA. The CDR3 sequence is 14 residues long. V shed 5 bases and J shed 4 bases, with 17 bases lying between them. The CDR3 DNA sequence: TGCAGCGTTCCGGACTTTAAGGCGGGAGAGACCCAGTACTTC. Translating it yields CSVPDFKAGETQYF.

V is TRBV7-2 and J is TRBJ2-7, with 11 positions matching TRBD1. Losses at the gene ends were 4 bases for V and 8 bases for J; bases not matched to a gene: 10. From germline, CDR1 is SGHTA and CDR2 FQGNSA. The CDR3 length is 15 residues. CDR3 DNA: TGTGCCAGCAGCTCACCGGGACAGGGGGGGGGGAAGCAGTACTTC. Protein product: CASSSPGQGGGKQYF.

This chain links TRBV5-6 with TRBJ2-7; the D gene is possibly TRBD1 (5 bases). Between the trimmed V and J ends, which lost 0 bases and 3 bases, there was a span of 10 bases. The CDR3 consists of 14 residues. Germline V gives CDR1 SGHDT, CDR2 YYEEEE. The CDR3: CASSLAGRDYEQYF. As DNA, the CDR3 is TGTGCCAGCAGCTTGGCGGGCAGGGACTACGAGCAGTACTTC.

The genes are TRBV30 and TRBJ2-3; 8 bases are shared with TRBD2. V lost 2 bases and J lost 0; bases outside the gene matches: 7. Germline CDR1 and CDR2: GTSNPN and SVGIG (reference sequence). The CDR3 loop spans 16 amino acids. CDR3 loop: CAWSYTSGLSTDTQYF. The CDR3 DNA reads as TGTGCCTGGAGTTACACTAGCGGCCTTAGCACAGATACGCAGTATTTT. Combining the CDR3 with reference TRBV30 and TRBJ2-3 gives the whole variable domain SQTIHQWPATLVQPVGSPLSLECTVEGTSNPNLYWYRQAAGRGLQLLFYSVGIGQISSEVPQNLSASRPQDRQFILSSKKLLLSDSGFYLCAWSYTSGLSTDTQYFGPGTRLTVL.

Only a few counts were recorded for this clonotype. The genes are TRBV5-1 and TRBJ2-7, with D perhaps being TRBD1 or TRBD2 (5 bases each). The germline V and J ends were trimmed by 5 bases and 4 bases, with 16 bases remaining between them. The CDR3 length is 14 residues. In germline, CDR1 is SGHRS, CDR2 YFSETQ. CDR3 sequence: CASRSGTDHYEQYF. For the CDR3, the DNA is TGCGCCAGCAGATCCGGGACGGACCATTACGAGCAGTACTTC.

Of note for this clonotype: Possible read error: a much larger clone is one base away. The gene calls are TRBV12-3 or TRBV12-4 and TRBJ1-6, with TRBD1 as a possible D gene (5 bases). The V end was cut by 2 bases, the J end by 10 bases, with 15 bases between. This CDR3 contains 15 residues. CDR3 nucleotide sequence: TGTGCCAGCAGTTTAAACCAGGGAAGGGAATCACCCCTCCACTTT. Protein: CASSLNQGRESPLHF.

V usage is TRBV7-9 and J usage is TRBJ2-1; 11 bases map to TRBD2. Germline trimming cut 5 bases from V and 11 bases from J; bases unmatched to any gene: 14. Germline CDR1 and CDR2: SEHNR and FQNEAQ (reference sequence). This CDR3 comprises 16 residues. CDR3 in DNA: TGTGCCAGCAGCCCGATTAGCGGGAGGGTTTATAATAAGCAGTTCTTC. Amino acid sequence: CASSPISGRVYNKQFF.

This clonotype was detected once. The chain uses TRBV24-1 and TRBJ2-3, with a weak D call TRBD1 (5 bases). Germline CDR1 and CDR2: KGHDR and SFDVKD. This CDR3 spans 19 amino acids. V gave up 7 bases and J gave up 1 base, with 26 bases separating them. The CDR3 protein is CATRNQAADGSRGTDTQYF. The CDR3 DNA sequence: TGTGCCACCAGGAATCAGGCGGCGGATGGTAGCAGGGGCACAGATACGCAGTATTTT.

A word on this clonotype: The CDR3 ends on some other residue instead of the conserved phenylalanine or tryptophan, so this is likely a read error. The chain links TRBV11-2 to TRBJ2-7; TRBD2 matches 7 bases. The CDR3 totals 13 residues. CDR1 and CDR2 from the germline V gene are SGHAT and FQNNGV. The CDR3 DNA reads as TGTGCTAGCAGCTTTCCTAGCGGTTACGAGCAGTACTAC. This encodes CASSFPSGYEQYY.

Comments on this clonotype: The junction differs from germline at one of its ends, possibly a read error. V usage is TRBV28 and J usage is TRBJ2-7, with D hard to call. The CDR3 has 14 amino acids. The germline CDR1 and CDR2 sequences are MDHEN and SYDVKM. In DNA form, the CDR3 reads TGTGCCAGCAGTCCCCTTTCTAGATCCTACGAGCGGTACTTC. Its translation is CASSPLSRSYERYF.